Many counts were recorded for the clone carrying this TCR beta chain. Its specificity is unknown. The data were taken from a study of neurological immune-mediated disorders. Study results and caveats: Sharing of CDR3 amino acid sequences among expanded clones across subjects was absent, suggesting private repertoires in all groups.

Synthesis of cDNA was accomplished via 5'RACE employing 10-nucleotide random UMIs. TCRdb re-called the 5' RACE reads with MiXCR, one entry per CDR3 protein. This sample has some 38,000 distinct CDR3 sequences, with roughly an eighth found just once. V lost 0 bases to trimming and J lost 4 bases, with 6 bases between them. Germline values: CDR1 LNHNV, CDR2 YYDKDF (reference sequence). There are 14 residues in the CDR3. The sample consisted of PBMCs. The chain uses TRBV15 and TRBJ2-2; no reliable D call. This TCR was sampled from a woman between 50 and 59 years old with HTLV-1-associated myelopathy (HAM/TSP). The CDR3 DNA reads TGTGCCACCAGCAGAGATCGGTTCACCGGGGAGCTGTTTTTT. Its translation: CATSRDRFTGELFF.